The 26 T cell receptor beta chains reported below all come from one sample, sequenced in a study of blood T cell repertoires in COVID-19. Here immunoSEQ multiplex PCR was the method, and the copy in TCRdb shows in-frame clones only, minus some. The sample consists of approximately 88,000 clones, 78% of them appearing once. The sequenced material came from peripheral blood. These receptors were collected from a man between 65 and 85 years old with COVID-19, enrolled during active disease.

V is TRBV10-3 and J is TRBJ2-1, with D maybe TRBD1 (6 bases). V was pared by 6 bases and J by 1 base, with 13 bases between. The CDR3 consists of 15 residues. Per the germline V gene, CDR1 is ENHRY and CDR2 is SYGVKD. The CDR3 nucleotides are TGTGCCATCAGCATACTACAGGGATCCTACAATGAGCAGTTCTTC. The encoded protein is CAISILQGSYNEQFF.

This chain joins TRBV30 and TRBJ2-1; 8 nucleotides line up with TRBD2. Losses at the gene ends were 3 bases for V and 6 bases for J; bases not matched to a gene: 4. The germline CDR1 and CDR2 sequences are GTSNPN and SVGIG (reference sequence). The CDR3 loop spans 13 amino acids. CDR3 in amino acids: CAWRGLVGNEQFF. CDR3 DNA: TGTGCCTGGAGGGGACTAGTCGGCAATGAGCAGTTCTTC.

This clone was picked up one time. The chain couples TRBV15 to TRBJ2-5; D call uncertain. The CDR3 runs 13 residues. Germline CDR1 reads LNHNV; CDR2 reads YYDKDF (reference sequence). V was clipped by 3 bases and J by 2 bases, with 7 bases between them. The CDR3 DNA reads TGTGCCACCAGCAGCCCCTTACAAGAGACCCAGTACTTC. Its translation: CATSSPLQETQYF.

The J gene is TRBJ2-1, the V gene TRBV6-5; D is unclear. Trimming cost V 7 bases and J 2 bases, with 15 bases left between them. The CDR3 has 15 residues. Germline lookup yields CDR1 MNHEY and CDR2 SVGAGI. CDR3: CASKVSGTTYNEQFF. For the CDR3, the DNA is TGTGCCAGCAAGGTTTCGGGTACAACCTACAATGAGCAGTTCTTC.

The rearrangement uses TRBV10-2 and TRBJ2-2; 9 nucleotides line up with TRBD2. The CDR3 contains 19 residues. The germline CDR1 and CDR2 sequences are WSHSY and SAAADI. The V and J ends lost 0 bases and 5 bases, in that order; junction bases with no gene match: 13. CDR3 DNA: TGCGCCAGCAGTGAGTCAGTACTAGCGGGCCTCCCGGGGACCGGGGAGCTGTTTTTT. Its protein product is CASSESVLAGLPGTGELFF.

The chain couples TRBV5-1 to TRBJ2-5; a possible D gene is TRBD1 (5 bases). Germline CDR1 and CDR2: SGHRS and YFSETQ. The CDR3 runs 14 residues. V dropped 4 bases and J dropped 3 bases, with 13 bases sitting between them. The CDR3 sequence is CASSPRQWEETQYF. In DNA form, the CDR3 reads TGCGCCAGCAGCCCTAGACAGTGGGAAGAGACCCAGTACTTC.

The chain employs TRBV29-1 and TRBJ2-1; 13 bases fit TRBD2. The J segment lost 10 bases and the V segment lost 8 bases, leaving 8 bases of the junction unmatched. Germline V CDR1 and CDR2: SQVTM, ANQGSEA. The CDR3 consists of 13 residues. The CDR3 region is CSTCRLAGGEQFF. Written as DNA, the CDR3 is TGCAGCACATGCAGACTAGCGGGAGGAGAGCAGTTCTTC.

This chain connects TRBV19 to TRBJ1-5, with 12 bases lining up with TRBD1. CDR1 LNHDA and CDR2 SQIVND come from the germline V gene (reference sequence). This CDR3 spans 17 amino acids. With V trimmed by 3 bases and J by 6 bases, 9 bases remained unmatched. The DNA for the CDR3 is TGTGCCAGTAGTATTCGGGGGGGACAGGGGGCGATTCAGCCCCAGCATTTT. Translated: CASSIRGGQGAIQPQHF.

The chain uses TRBV7-6 and TRBJ1-3; possibly TRBD1 for D (5 bases). Germline CDR1 SGHVS, CDR2 FNYEAQ. The ends were cut back, 0 bases at V and 0 bases at J, with 9 bases in the middle. The CDR3 is 16 amino acids. CDR3 protein: CASSLAGLSSGNTIYF. The CDR3 DNA is TGTGCCAGCAGCTTAGCGGGACTGAGCTCTGGAAACACCATATATTTT.

The chain's CDR3 is CASSPGDRGAYDEQYF. DNA for the CDR3: TGTGCCAGCAGCCCGGGGGACAGGGGGGCCTACGACGAGCAGTACTTC. The chain has TRBV7-2 and TRBJ2-7; 11 bases are shared with TRBD1. Germline V gene data show CDR1 as SGHTA and CDR2 as FQGNSA. This CDR3 spans 16 amino acids. Trimming at V came to 5 bases and at J to 5 bases, leaving 11 bases not matched to a gene.

In its sample, this clone was seen once. This chain joins TRBV5-5 and TRBJ2-2; TRBD2 agrees at 7 bases. Germline V gene sequence: CDR1 SGHKS, CDR2 YYEKEE (reference sequence). There are 15 residues in the CDR3. Germline trimming cut 6 bases from V and 3 bases from J; bases unmatched to any gene: 8. The CDR3 nucleotides are TGTGCCAGCACCCTGGGGCTAGCGGACACCGGGGAGCTGTTTTTT. Translating gives CASTLGLADTGELFF.

A remark on this clone: This sample includes further DNA sequences coding for the same CDR3. J is TRBJ2-1 and V is TRBV24-1; maybe TRBD2 (6 bases). V was cut by 5 bases and J by 12 bases, with 13 bases left in between. Germline lookup yields CDR1 KGHDR and CDR2 SFDVKD. This CDR3 comprises 12 residues. The CDR3, as DNA: TGTGCCACCAGTGCCTTCGCCGGGGGGCAGTTCTTC. Its translation is CATSAFAGGQFF.

V usage is TRBV5-4 and J usage is TRBJ2-7; no clear D. V was clipped by 2 bases and J by 7 bases, with 7 bases between them. CDR1 SGHNT and CDR2 YYREEE come from the germline V gene (reference sequence). The CDR3 loop spans 11 amino acids. CDR3 region: CASSFGPEQYF. Here the CDR3 DNA reads TGTGCCAGCAGCTTTGGCCCTGAGCAGTACTTC.

This clone appeared many times. V usage is TRBV6-2 or TRBV6-3 and J usage is TRBJ2-7; 8 nucleotides align to TRBD1. This CDR3 is 17 amino acids long. V was clipped by 1 base and J by 0 bases; unmatched bases: 8. The V gene's germline CDR1 is MNHEY and CDR2 SVGEGT. CDR3 sequence: CASSYFPRDRTSYEQYF. The CDR3 coding sequence is TGTGCCAGCAGTTACTTCCCCCGGGACAGGACCTCCTACGAGCAGTACTTC.

The gene calls are TRBV6-5 and TRBJ1-3; a weak D match, TRBD1 (5 bases). V was shortened by 6 bases and J by 10 bases, with 16 bases between the two germline ends. CDR3 length: 13 amino acids. Per the germline V gene, CDR1 is MNHEY and CDR2 is SVGAGI. DNA for the CDR3: TGTGCCAGCAGGGGACTGGGGGGTCGGACCATATATTTT. Its protein product is CASRGLGGRTIYF.

The genes are TRBV29-1 and TRBJ1-4, with D possibly being TRBD1 (5 bases). The CDR3 extends over 12 amino acids. Germline V gene lookup returns CDR1 SQVTM and CDR2 ANQGSEA. In DNA form, the CDR3 reads TGCGCGGCTGGGGACGGGAGCGAAAAACTGTTTTTT. Translation: CAAGDGSEKLFF.

The chain links TRBV5-1 to TRBJ2-7; 7 bases map to TRBD1. V shed 2 bases and J 0 bases; nucleotides not matched to a gene: 8. The CDR3 covers 16 residues. Germline V lookup: CDR1 SGHRS, CDR2 YFSETQ. Written as DNA, the CDR3 is TGCGCCAGCAGCTTTAAGGGACAGAGTATCTCCTACGAGCAGTACTTC. Its protein product is CASSFKGQSISYEQYF. The full variable domain, in which reference TRBV5-1 and TRBJ2-7 provide the parts outside the CDR3, is KAGVTQTPRYLIKTRGQQVTLSCSPISGHRSVSWYQQTPGQGLQFLFEYFSETQRNKGNFPGRFSGRQFSNSRSEMNVSTLELGDSALYLCASSFKGQSISYEQYFGPGTRLTVT.

This clone was observed once. This chain connects TRBV10-3 to TRBJ1-1; 9 positions agree with TRBD1. The V gene's germline CDR1 is ENHRY and CDR2 SYGVKD. V dropped 6 bases and J dropped 0; count of bases not matched to a gene: 5. CDR3 length: 15 residues. Here the CDR3 reads CAIRPRQGVNTEAFF. CDR3 bases: TGTGCCATCAGACCCAGACAGGGGGTGAACACTGAAGCTTTCTTT.

V and J are TRBV7-2 and TRBJ2-1, with 10 bases matching TRBD2. After removal of 4 bases from V and 7 bases from J, the junction contained 4 bases not matched to a gene. The CDR3 runs to 14 residues. CDR1 is SGHTA, CDR2 FQGNSA, per germline. The CDR3 reads CASSSSGSRNEQFF. CDR3 nucleotides: TGTGCCAGCAGCTCTAGCGGGAGTAGGAATGAGCAGTTCTTC.

This clone was found once. The V and J genes are TRBV28 and TRBJ2-3; D gene unclear. V was cut by 3 bases and J by 3 bases, with 16 bases left in between. Germline V gene sequence: CDR1 MDHEN, CDR2 SYDVKM. The CDR3 consists of 16 residues. Written as DNA, the CDR3 is TGTGCCAGCAGTTTTAGTACTACCGAGCCGACAGATACGCAGTATTTT. Translated: CASSFSTTEPTDTQYF.

The chain combines TRBV4-2 with TRBJ2-4; TRBD2 agrees at 7 bases. Germline V gene lookup returns CDR1 LGHNA and CDR2 YNFKEQ. Unmatched junction bases numbered 16, after V lost 0 bases and J lost 2 bases. The CDR3 has 20 amino acids. The CDR3 protein is CASSQDGLADPLSSKNIQYF. CDR3 bases: TGTGCCAGCAGCCAAGACGGCCTAGCGGACCCCCTGAGTTCCAAAAACATTCAGTACTTC.

The chain combines TRBV5-4 with TRBJ1-4; 10 bases are shared with TRBD1. Trimming cost V 2 bases and J 6 bases; bases outside gene matches: 7. Germline V CDR1 and CDR2: SGHNT, YYREEE (reference sequence). The CDR3 loop spans 16 amino acids. The DNA for the CDR3 is TGTGCCAGCAGCTTCGGACAGGGGGGATCGGATGAAAAACTGTTTTTT. Encoded protein: CASSFGQGGSDEKLFF.

The count of this clone is one. CDR3 nucleotide sequence: TGTGCCAGCAGCTTCGGACAGGGGACACGAAACACCATATATTTT. Translation: CASSFGQGTRNTIYF. The rearrangement joins TRBV7-2 to TRBJ1-3; 9 bases line up with TRBD1. After removal of 3 bases from V and 5 bases from J, the junction contained 5 bases not matched to a gene. CDR1 SGHTA and CDR2 FQGNSA come from the germline V gene. The CDR3 has 15 residues.

This clone occurred once. The chain links TRBV9 to TRBJ1-5; D is unclear. Trimming stripped 5 bases from V and 6 bases from J, with 12 bases between. This CDR3 has 13 residues. CDR1 SGDLS and CDR2 YYNGEE come from the germline V gene. CDR3 sequence (DNA): TGTGCCAGCAGTATAGAGGAGGGTCAGCCCCAGCATTTT. Protein product: CASSIEEGQPQHF. The whole variable domain, remainder taken from reference TRBV9 and TRBJ1-5, is DSGVTQTPKHLITATGQRVTLRCSPRSGDLSVYWYQQSLDQGLQFLIQYYNGEERAKGNILERFSAQQFPDLHSELNLSSLELGDSALYFCASSIEEGQPQHFGDGTRLSIL.

The chain joins TRBV6-5 to TRBJ2-3; D is ambiguous. The CDR3 has 15 amino acids. Germline loops: CDR1 MNHEY, CDR2 SVGAGI. Trimming removed 0 bases at V and 2 bases at J, with 9 bases between. CDR3 sequence (DNA): TGTGCCAGCAGTTACTCGTTGGAGCTCACAGATACGCAGTATTTT. It codes for CASSYSLELTDTQYF.

CDR3 bases: TGTGCCAGCAGCAAAGGCCTTGACAGGGACCACTATGGCTACACCTTC. Translated, it gives CASSKGLDRDHYGYTF. The chain is built from TRBV21-1 and TRBJ1-2; the table's D call TRBD1 went unverified against the DNA. TRBV21-1 is deemed a pseudogene. This CDR3 spans 16 amino acids.